These 21 T cell receptor beta chains were sequenced from one sample in a study of T cells in Graves' hyperthyroidism and ophthalmopathy. RNA transcripts gave rise to amplified TCR beta CDR3 regions. A set of HTBI primers served as the primers for a first-round RT-PCR of the TCR CDR3. Each CDR3 protein gets one entry after TCRdb re-called the multiplex PCR reads with MiXCR. This sample yields hundreds of thousands of distinct CDR3 sequences, of which roughly 15% are seen a single time; around 4% belongs to the top ten. Sequencing input: blood. These receptors originate from a woman aged 35 to 49 with Graves' ophthalmopathy.

This clonotype was detected a few times. The CDR3 region is CASSFKQGWSGNTIYF. CDR3 sequence (DNA): TGTGCCAGCAGTTTTAAACAGGGTTGGTCTGGAAACACCATATATTTT. The chain joins TRBV11-2 to TRBJ1-3; possibly TRBD1 for D (6 bases). Trimming left V 6 bases short and J 1 base short, with 16 bases between. CDR3 length: 16 residues. The germline V gene encodes CDR1 SGHAT and CDR2 FQNNGV.

This clonotype was observed at least ten times. This sequence joins TRBV7-2 and TRBJ2-5; D may be TRBD2 (5 bases). Germline V gene data show CDR1 as SGHTA and CDR2 as FQGNSA. With 5 bases removed from V and 1 base from J, the gap between germline ends came to 14 bases. CDR3 length equals 15 residues. The DNA for the CDR3 is TGTGCCAGCAGCATAGGACGAGGGATCCAAGAGACCCAGTACTTC. This sequence encodes CASSIGRGIQETQYF.

The chain is built from TRBV19 and TRBJ2-6, with 10 bases that match TRBD1. V shed 2 bases, J shed 1 base, and the junction held 8 bases outside the gene matches. CDR1 is LNHDA and CDR2 is SQIVND in the germline V gene (reference sequence). This CDR3 comprises 19 residues. CDR3 amino acids: CASSIRDRGRTSGANVLTF. In DNA, the CDR3 is TGTGCCAGTAGTATAAGAGACAGGGGGCGTACGTCTGGGGCCAACGTCCTGACTTTC. The variable domain in full, with the rest retrieved from reference TRBV19 and TRBJ2-6, is DGGITQSPKYLFRKEGQNVTLSCEQNLNHDAMYWYRQDPGQGLRLIYYSQIVNDFQKGDIAEGYSVSREKKESFPLTVTSAQKNPTAFYLCASSIRDRGRTSGANVLTFGAGSRLTVL.

This clonotype was found a few times. This sequence joins TRBV7-9 and TRBJ2-5, with unresolved D. V shed 3 bases and J shed 5 bases, with 13 bases lying between them. The CDR3 runs to 14 residues. Germline CDR1 and CDR2: SEHNR and FQNEAQ (reference sequence). CDR3 region: CASSFPGSVETQYF. The CDR3 bases are TGTGCCAGCAGCTTCCCTGGATCCGTGGAGACCCAGTACTTC. Complete variable domain (other parts from reference TRBV7-9 and TRBJ2-5): DTGVSQNPRHKITKRGQNVTFRCDPISEHNRLYWYRQTLGQGPEFLTYFQNEAQLEKSRLLSDRFSAERPKGSFSTLEIQRTEQGDSAMYLCASSFPGSVETQYFGPGTRLLVL.

The chain combines TRBV4-3 with TRBJ1-5; no firm D call. Looked up from germline, CDR1 is LGHNA and CDR2 is YSLEER. V was pared by 0 bases and J by 0 bases, with 9 bases between. The length of the CDR3 is 16 residues. The CDR3 region has the DNA TGCGCCAGCAGCCAAGAATGGGGAAGTAGCAATCAGCCCCAGCATTTT. Translation: CASSQEWGSSNQPQHF.

Many counts were recorded for this clonotype. V gene TRBV12-3 or TRBV12-4 combines with J gene TRBJ1-5, with 9 bases that match TRBD1. This CDR3 spans 15 amino acids. V gave up 4 bases and J gave up 5 bases; unmatched junction bases: 6. The DNA for the CDR3 is TGTGCCAGCAGTTCTACAGGGGGCGTAGATCAGCCCCAGCATTTT. This gives the protein CASSSTGGVDQPQHF.

This clonotype showed up many times. V and J are TRBV6-2 or TRBV6-3 and TRBJ1-1, with D tentatively TRBD1 (6 bases). The CDR3 runs 14 residues. Germline V gene data show CDR1 as MNHEY and CDR2 as SVGEGT. V lost 6 bases, J lost 5 bases, and 16 bases lay in between. The CDR3 DNA reads TGTGCCAGCAGACTACAGGGAGGAGGGACTGAAGCTTTCTTT. Its protein product is CASRLQGGGTEAFF.

This clonotype was picked up many times. The V and J genes are TRBV7-8 and TRBJ2-5; D uncertain. Germline CDR1 and CDR2: SGHVS and FQNEAQ. The CDR3 has 13 residues. The ends were cut back, 5 bases at V and 7 bases at J, with 14 bases in the middle. CDR3 in DNA: TGTGCCAGCAGCCCCCGCTACCTCGGGACCCAGTACTTC. It is translated as CASSPRYLGTQYF.

This clonotype was detected ten times or more. The chain couples TRBV28 to TRBJ1-6; the D is unclear. CDR3 size: 16 residues. Germline assignment: CDR1 MDHEN and CDR2 SYDVKM. V lost 5 bases and J 5 bases, leaving 16 bases between the germline ends. CDR3 amino acids: CASSRESAGDNSPLHF. Written as DNA, the CDR3 is TGTGCCAGCAGTCGGGAGTCGGCGGGAGATAATTCACCCCTCCACTTT.

The chain recombines TRBV27 with TRBJ2-7; 9 positions agree with TRBD2. From germline, CDR1 is MNHEY and CDR2 SMNVEV (reference sequence). CDR3 size: 14 residues. J gave up 4 bases and V 7 bases, and 8 bases lay outside the gene matches. CDR3 sequence (DNA): TGTGCCAGCACCAGAGCGGGAGGTATATACGAGCAGTACTTC. Translation: CASTRAGGIYEQYF.

This clonotype was counted between two and nine times. The gene calls are TRBV11-3 and TRBJ2-4; 11 bases align to TRBD2. Germline loops: CDR1 SGHNT, CDR2 YENEEA. CDR3 length equals 18 residues. J was trimmed by 0 bases and V by 1 base; bases with no gene match: 5. The CDR3 spells CASSLGLAGGLAKNIQYF. CDR3 bases: TGTGCCAGCAGCTTAGGTCTAGCGGGAGGCCTAGCCAAAAACATTCAGTACTTC.

This clonotype was seen repeatedly, ten times or more. The chain links TRBV20-1 to TRBJ2-3; D is perhaps TRBD2 (6 bases). The CDR3 is 15 amino acids. Germline CDR1 DFQATT, CDR2 SNEGSKA (reference sequence). Trimming pared 2 bases from V and 6 bases from J, leaving 18 bases between. The CDR3 here is CSARTGRRSADTQYF. CDR3 coding DNA: TGCAGTGCTAGAACTGGGAGGCGGTCGGCGGATACGCAGTATTTT.

As regards this clonotype: A much larger clone lies one base from this, so it may be a read error. This sequence joins TRBV28 and TRBJ1-3; 8 nucleotides line up with TRBD1. The CDR3 is 13 amino acids. Germline CDR1 reads MDHEN; CDR2 reads SYDVKM. The CDR3 protein is CLTGESTGNTIYF. The CDR3 region has the DNA TGCCTGACAGGGGAATCTACTGGAAACACCATATATTTT.

This clonotype was counted many times. V is TRBV28 and J is TRBJ2-7; a possible D gene is TRBD2 (5 bases). CDR1 MDHEN and CDR2 SYDVKM come from the germline V gene. The CDR3 has 12 amino acids. Trimming removed 1 base at V and 8 bases at J, with 9 bases between. The CDR3 region is CASSLYSVQQYF. The CDR3, as DNA: TGTGCCAGCAGTTTATATAGCGTCCAGCAGTACTTC.

Ten or more counts support this clonotype. The chain uses TRBV6-1 and TRBJ2-3; D is perhaps TRBD1 (6 bases). This CDR3 contains 15 residues. Germline loops: CDR1 MNHNS, CDR2 SASEGT. Trimming removed 4 bases from V and 2 bases from J, with 13 bases in between. CDR3 DNA sequence: TGTGCCAGCAGTGGTGGCAGGGGTCCCACAGATACGCAGTATTTT. It codes for CASSGGRGPTDTQYF.

In its sample, this clonotype was seen many times. V gene TRBV11-1 combines with J gene TRBJ1-1; the match to TRBD1 covers 7 bases. CDR1 SGHAT and CDR2 FQDESV come from the germline V gene (reference sequence). The CDR3 loop spans 14 amino acids. The V segment lost 3 bases and the J segment 6 bases; nucleotides outside the gene matches: 7. The CDR3 region has the DNA TGTGCCAGCAGCTTCCGAGACAGGGCCCCTGAAGCTTTCTTT. Amino acid sequence: CASSFRDRAPEAFF.

This clonotype was picked up many times. The chain employs TRBV7-9 and TRBJ1-2; a possible D gene is TRBD1 (6 bases). The germline V gene encodes CDR1 SEHNR and CDR2 FQNEAQ (reference sequence). There are 14 residues in the CDR3. V lost 7 bases and J 2 bases, leaving 14 bases between the germline ends. The CDR3 sequence: CASIPGQGNYGYTF. The CDR3 region has the DNA TGTGCCAGCATCCCCGGGCAGGGGAACTATGGCTACACCTTC.

This clonotype was seen at least ten times. This chain links TRBV7-9 with TRBJ2-5; D may be TRBD1 (5 bases). Trimming left V 10 bases short and J 1 base short, with 16 bases between. The germline V gene has CDR1 SEHNR and CDR2 FQNEAQ (reference sequence). There are 14 residues in the CDR3. This chain's CDR3 is CATNPRDSQETQYF. CDR3 DNA: TGTGCCACAAACCCACGTGACAGCCAAGAGACCCAGTACTTC. Together with reference TRBV7-9 and TRBJ2-5, the CDR3 gives the full variable domain: DTGVSQNPRHKITKRGQNVTFRCDPISEHNRLYWYRQTLGQGPEFLTYFQNEAQLEKSRLLSDRFSAERPKGSFSTLEIQRTEQGDSAMYLCATNPRDSQETQYFGPGTRLLVL.

This clonotype was seen ten or more times. V usage is TRBV4-3 and J usage is TRBJ2-2; unclear D gene. The CDR3 runs 16 residues. Germline CDR1 is LGHNA and CDR2 is YSLEER. V was pared by 1 base and J by 6 bases, with 15 bases between. CDR3 sequence: CASSQALIIRSGELFF. DNA of the CDR3: TGCGCCAGCAGCCAAGCATTAATAATCAGGTCCGGGGAGCTGTTTTTT.

This clonotype was seen ten or more times. V gene TRBV6-1 combines with J gene TRBJ1-1; no clear D. The CDR3 runs to 14 residues. Germline-derived CDR1 and CDR2 are MNHNS and SASEGT. Between the trimmed V and J ends, which lost 7 bases and 3 bases, there was a span of 15 bases. DNA of the CDR3: TGTGCCAGCAACCCCGGCTATTCGGACACTGAAGCTTTCTTT. Its translation is CASNPGYSDTEAFF.

This clonotype was found many times. The V gene is TRBV19, the J gene TRBJ1-1, with TRBD1 as a possible D gene (5 bases). The germline gives CDR1 LNHDA, CDR2 SQIVND (reference sequence). The CDR3 consists of 11 residues. The ends were cut back, 5 bases at V and 10 bases at J, with 11 bases in the middle. In DNA form, the CDR3 reads TGTGCCAGTAGTGACCAGGGAAGAGCTTTCTTT. This sequence encodes CASSDQGRAFF.